These T cell receptor beta chains were read from a single sample in a study of blood T cell repertoires in COVID-19. TCRdb keeps only in-frame clones here, not all; method: immunoSEQ multiplex PCR. Seen here are tens of thousands of clones, roughly 89% observed once, and the top ten hold 6.5% to 9.5%. Material for sequencing was peripheral blood. These receptors were collected from a human donor in a cohort sampled during active COVID-19. The CDR3 runs from the conserved cysteine through the conserved F or W. Fields, in order: V gene, clone size, J gene, D gene, CDR3 protein, CDR3 DNA. D genes are given only for firm matches. Not all rows give a size; the values are once, few, many and, for expanded clones, a class.

V: TRBV7-7
size: -
J: TRBJ1-1
D: -
CDR3: CASSPTGVTEAFF
DNA: TGTGCTAGCAGCCCAACCGGGGTCACTGAAGCTTTCTTT

V: TRBV2
size: -
J: TRBJ1-4
D: -
CDR3: CASSYSSEKLFF
DNA: TGTGCCTCCTCCTACTCGAGTGAAAAACTGTTTTTT

V: TRBV3-1/TRBV3-2
size: -
J: TRBJ2-7
D: -
CDR3: CASSQDGMGREQYF
DNA: TGTGCCAGCAGCCAAGATGGTATGGGGCGCGAGCAGTACTTC

V: TRBV7-9
size: -
J: TRBJ2-1
D: TRBD1
CDR3: CASSAGTGADNEQFF
DNA: TGTGCCAGCAGCGCCGGAACAGGGGCGGACAATGAGCAGTTCTTC

V: TRBV27
size: once
J: TRBJ2-5
D: TRBD2
CDR3: CASRTSGSLAETQYF
DNA: TGTGCCAGCAGGACTAGCGGGAGTTTGGCAGAGACCCAGTACTTC

V: TRBV5-1
size: -
J: TRBJ1-4
D: -
CDR3: CASSLVGAGTNEKLFF
DNA: TGCGCCAGCAGCTTGGTCGGCGCAGGAACTAATGAAAAACTGTTTTTT

V: TRBV6-6
size: few
J: TRBJ1-6
D: TRBD1
CDR3: CASSSTGSNNSPLHF
DNA: TGTGCCAGCAGCTCGACAGGGTCTAATAATTCACCCCTCCACTTT

V: TRBV9
size: -
J: TRBJ2-3
D: TRBD2
CDR3: CASSVEVGGADTQYF
DNA: TGTGCCAGCAGCGTAGAGGTGGGGGGGGCAGATACGCAGTATTTT

V: TRBV5-1
size: -
J: TRBJ2-5
D: -
CDR3: CASSLAGRETQYF
DNA: TGCGCCAGCAGCTTGGCAGGTCGAGAGACCCAGTACTTC

V: TRBV7-2
size: once
J: TRBJ2-5
D: TRBD2
CDR3: CASSSGTSGQETQYF
DNA: TGTGCCAGCAGCTCCGGGACTAGCGGCCAAGAGACCCAGTACTTC

V: TRBV2
size: -
J: TRBJ1-1
D: -
CDR3: CASSEGRYTEAFF
DNA: TGTGCCAGCAGTGAAGGTCGTTACACTGAAGCTTTCTTT

V: TRBV28
size: -
J: TRBJ2-7
D: -
CDR3: CASRTGTLIYEQYF
DNA: TGTGCCAGCAGGACAGGAACCCTGATCTACGAGCAGTACTTC

V: TRBV5-1
size: -
J: TRBJ1-2
D: -
CDR3: CASSLEGDYYGYTF
DNA: TGCGCCAGCAGCTTGGAAGGGGACTACTATGGCTACACCTTC

V: TRBV5-4
size: -
J: TRBJ1-1
D: -
CDR3: CASSLGRGGRAFF
DNA: TGTGCCAGCAGCTTGGGGCGGGGAGGACGGGCTTTCTTT

V: TRBV7-3
size: -
J: TRBJ1-2
D: -
CDR3: CASSQSPGTSGYTF
DNA: TGTGCCAGCAGCCAATCCCCAGGAACTTCTGGCTACACCTTC

V: TRBV18
size: -
J: TRBJ1-3
D: TRBD1
CDR3: CASSEDRAGNTIYF
DNA: TGTGCCAGCTCGGAGGACAGGGCTGGAAACACCATATATTTT

V: TRBV11-2
size: -
J: TRBJ2-1
D: TRBD2
CDR3: CASSSRTSGGYNEQFF
DNA: TGTGCCAGCAGCTCTAGGACTAGCGGGGGGTACAATGAGCAGTTCTTC

V: TRBV14
size: -
J: TRBJ2-2
D: -
CDR3: CASSRTGFSYTGELFF
DNA: TGTGCCAGCAGCCGAACAGGTTTTTCTTACACCGGGGAGCTGTTTTTT

V: TRBV14
size: -
J: TRBJ2-3
D: -
CDR3: CASNRQGSRADTQYF
DNA: TGTGCCAGCAACCGGCAGGGTTCCCGGGCGGATACGCAGTATTTT